This T cell receptor (beta chain) was recovered during a study of CD8 T cells in Susac syndrome. Points from the study as a whole: A relatively small number of individuals underwent TCR sequencing and HLA analysis.

CD8+ and CD4+ T cells circulating in blood were sequenced for TCR beta. Negative isolation yielded CD4+ and CD8+ T cells, and FACS enriched TEMRA cells. Germline loops: CDR1 LGHDT, CDR2 YNNKEL (reference sequence). The CDR3 covers 13 residues. V gave up 6 bases and J gave up 9 bases, with 17 bases separating them. With random hexamers, roughly 0.45 to 1 ug RNA was reverse transcribed. immunoSEQ multiplex PCR amplified TCR beta CDR3 across 54 Vbeta, 13 Jbeta. TCRdb redid the calling of the immunoSEQ multiplex PCR reads with MiXCR, one entry per CDR3 protein. The repertoire holds more than 85,000 distinct CDR3 sequences, about 95% seen once, with approximately 0.093% in the top ten. Worth noting for this clonotype: Its antigen is unknown.

This chain links TRBV3-1 with TRBJ1-2; possibly TRBD1 for D (5 bases). The sequenced material came from CD4+ T cells from PBMCs. This TCR derives from a human donor in good health. The DNA of the CDR3 is TGTGCCAGCAGTCGCACGACAGCGGATCGCTACACCTTC. Amino acids: CASSRTTADRYTF.